This is a list of T cell receptor beta chains from one sample in a study of human T cells and chemical hapten exposure. Each CDR3 protein gets one entry after TCRdb re-called the RACE reads with MiXCR. The top ten hold roughly 1.5% of the sample, which has about 120,000 distinct CDR3 sequences, about 12% seen once. The material sequenced was whole blood, taken in connection with sensitization to the hapten diphenylcyclopropenone (DPC). The receptors shown here come from a woman aged 45-59 years with alopecia areata. Some clones in this sample may be carry-over from other donors' samples. The CDR3 runs from the conserved cysteine through the conserved F or W. D genes are given only for firm matches. A clone size is listed for some rows: how often the clone was seen (once, few, many), or a class if it is expanded.

TRBV19	-	-	TRBJ2-2	CASSIYRDATGELFF	TGTGCCAGTAGTATCTACAGGGATGCCACCGGGGAGCTGTTTTTT
TRBV5-6	few	-	TRBJ2-3	CASSFGGRTDTQYF	TGTGCCAGCAGCTTCGGGGGCCGCACAGATACGCAGTATTTT
TRBV5-1	many	-	TRBJ2-7	CASSLGSFYEQYF	TGCGCCAGCAGCCTAGGGTCCTTCTACGAGCAGTACTTC
TRBV28	few	-	TRBJ2-7	CASGTGLFGQYF	TGTGCCAGCGGAACCGGACTATTCGGGCAGTACTTC
TRBV7-9	many	-	TRBJ1-1	CASSLHLTKDTEAFF	TGTGCCAGCAGCTTACACTTGACGAAGGACACTGAAGCTTTCTTT
TRBV11-2	-	-	TRBJ2-3	CASSGWPGSTDTQYF	TGTGCCAGCAGCGGATGGCCGGGTAGCACAGATACGCAGTATTTT
TRBV6-1	few	-	TRBJ1-5	CASSEVRTSSQPQHF	TGTGCCAGCAGTGAAGTTAGGACATCCAGTCAGCCCCAGCATTTT
TRBV20-1	many	-	TRBJ1-3	CSAFSQAGNTIYF	TGCAGTGCCTTTTCTCAGGCTGGAAACACCATATATTTT
TRBV7-8	many	-	TRBJ2-6	CASSFTGTGANVLTF	TGTGCCAGCAGCTTTACAGGGACTGGGGCCAACGTCCTGACTTTC
TRBV4-3	many	-	TRBJ1-5	CASSQDQGYQPQHF	TGCGCCAGCAGCCAAGATCAGGGTTATCAGCCCCAGCATTTT
TRBV6-5	many	-	TRBJ2-5	CASSIDSTQYF	TGTGCCAGCAGCATAGACAGTACCCAGTACTTC
TRBV21-1	-	-	TRBJ1-5	CASSKVGVQQGGGNQPQHF	TGTGCCAGCAGCAAAGTCGGAGTTCAACAGGGTGGAGGCAATCAGCCCCAGCATTTT
TRBV28	-	-	TRBJ1-2	CASLRGTYGYTF	TGTGCCAGCCTACGGGGTACCTATGGCTACACCTTC
TRBV9	many	-	TRBJ1-1	CASSVLGGEAFF	TGTGCCAGCAGCGTCCTAGGGGGAGAAGCTTTCTTT
TRBV29-1	-	TRBD1	TRBJ2-1	CSVEQGPYNEQFF	TGCAGCGTGGAACAGGGGCCCTACAATGAGCAGTTCTTC
TRBV20-1	few	-	TRBJ1-1	CSATPGQMNTEAFF	TGCAGTGCTACCCCCGGACAGATGAACACTGAAGCTTTCTTT
TRBV6-2/TRBV6-3	few	TRBD1	TRBJ2-2	CASGPQGVATGELFF	TGTGCCAGCGGACCCCAGGGGGTTGCCACCGGGGAGCTGTTTTTT
TRBV7-8	many	-	TRBJ2-1	CASSYRTTNEQFF	TGTGCCAGCAGCTACCGGACCACAAATGAGCAGTTCTTC
TRBV29-1	many	-	TRBJ2-2	CSVGAGNTGELFF	TGCAGCGTTGGGGCCGGGAACACCGGGGAGCTGTTTTTT
TRBV7-6	-	TRBD1	TRBJ1-1	CASSYGPGDSYNTEAFF	TGTGCCAGCAGCTATGGGCCGGGGGACAGCTACAACACTGAAGCTTTCTTT
TRBV3-1	few	-	TRBJ1-2	CASSQVAGNYGYTF	TGTGCCAGCAGCCAAGTCGCCGGAAACTATGGCTACACCTTC
TRBV11-2	-	-	TRBJ2-6	CASSSIAAGANVLTF	TGTGCCAGCAGCTCGATAGCAGCCGGGGCCAACGTCCTGACTTTC
TRBV28	once	-	TRBJ1-1	CASSSMGGAFF	TGTGCCAGCAGTTCCATGGGAGGAGCTTTCTTT
TRBV20-1	few	TRBD1	TRBJ1-5	CSASTGGGNQPQHF	TGCAGTGCCAGCACAGGGGGCGGCAATCAGCCCCAGCATTTT
TRBV6-5	many	-	TRBJ1-3	CASSTLDGPLSGNTIYF	TGTGCCAGCAGTACCCTCGACGGTCCGCTCTCTGGAAACACCATATATTTT
TRBV18	few	-	TRBJ2-2	CASSPEGAPTGELFF	TGTGCCAGCTCACCAGAAGGTGCCCCCACCGGGGAGCTGTTTTTT
TRBV4-1	-	-	TRBJ1-4	CASSRELALAGLFF	TGCGCCAGCAGCCGAGAACTCGCCTTGGCGGGACTGTTTTTT
TRBV5-1	-	TRBD2	TRBJ2-1	CASSPAGGDNEQFF	TGCGCCAGCAGCCCAGCCGGGGGGGACAATGAGCAGTTCTTC
TRBV28	-	-	TRBJ2-1	CASSLLGGYNEQFF	TGTGCCAGCAGCCTGCTAGGGGGTTACAATGAGCAGTTCTTC
TRBV12-3/TRBV12-4	many	-	TRBJ2-1	CASSLGSEQFF	TGTGCCAGCAGTTTAGGGAGTGAGCAGTTCTTC
TRBV4-1	many	-	TRBJ2-7	CASSQGRGSQYF	TGCGCCAGCAGCCAGGGGCGGGGTTCGCAGTACTTC
TRBV6-1	many	TRBD2	TRBJ2-3	CASSEWSGRATQYF	TGTGCCAGCAGTGAATGGAGCGGGAGGGCAACGCAGTATTTT
TRBV7-7	-	-	TRBJ1-6	CASSLTSDSPLHF	TGTGCTAGCAGCCTTACCTCAGATTCACCCCTCCACTTT
TRBV2	-	TRBD1	TRBJ1-6	CASGDRGGDSPLHF	TGTGCCAGCGGGGACAGGGGAGGGGATTCACCCCTCCACTTT
TRBV19	few	-	TRBJ2-1	CATRTGPLLEQFF	TGTGCCACCAGAACCGGACCCCTTCTTGAGCAGTTCTTC
TRBV12-3/TRBV12-4	-	-	TRBJ1-4	CASSLDPVVEKLFF	TGTGCCAGCAGTTTAGACCCGGTGGTTGAAAAACTGTTTTTT
TRBV6-5	few	TRBD1	TRBJ1-2	CASSNRQGGSYGYTF	TGTGCCAGCAGTAACCGACAGGGAGGAAGCTATGGCTACACCTTC
TRBV18	few	TRBD2	TRBJ2-4	CASSSGGGWSKNIQYF	TGTGCCAGCTCATCCGGCGGGGGTTGGAGCAAAAACATTCAGTACTTC
TRBV5-1	few	-	TRBJ1-1	CASSLGTVMNTEAFF	TGCGCCAGCAGCTTGGGGACGGTAATGAACACTGAAGCTTTCTTT
TRBV5-6	few	TRBD1	TRBJ1-5	CASSRLDRDSNQPQHF	TGTGCCAGCAGCCGTCTAGACAGGGATAGCAATCAGCCCCAGCATTTT
TRBV18	few	-	TRBJ2-1	CASSPRGEQFF	TGTGCCAGCTCCCCAAGAGGTGAGCAGTTCTTC
TRBV12-3/TRBV12-4	few	-	TRBJ2-1	CASSLAGRSLDEQFF	TGTGCCAGCAGTTTAGCCGGGCGGAGCCTGGATGAGCAGTTCTTC
TRBV20-1	-	TRBD2	TRBJ2-7	CSARARDYAYEQYF	TGCAGTGCTAGAGCACGGGACTACGCCTACGAGCAGTACTTC
TRBV4-1	-	-	TRBJ2-1	CASSQQAEWQQFF	TGCGCCAGCAGCCAACAAGCGGAGTGGCAACAGTTCTTC
TRBV7-6	many	TRBD2	TRBJ2-5	CASSTKAGARETQYF	TGTGCCAGCAGCACTAAAGCGGGAGCTCGGGAGACCCAGTACTTC
TRBV28	few	-	TRBJ1-5	CASSRGVQPQHF	TGTGCCAGCAGCCGGGGGGTTCAGCCCCAGCATTTT
TRBV6-1	few	-	TRBJ1-4	CASTVRMEKLFF	TGTGCCAGCACAGTGCGGATGGAAAAACTGTTTTTT
TRBV28	many	TRBD1	TRBJ2-5	CASSPQDRLQYF	TGTGCCAGCTCCCCCCAGGACAGGCTACAATACTTC
TRBV18	many	-	TRBJ2-7	CASSQGTGPVSGEQYF	TGTGCCAGCTCACAGGGAACAGGGCCTGTATCCGGCGAGCAGTACTTC
TRBV18	few	-	TRBJ1-5	CASSPLDNPNQPQHF	TGTGCCAGCTCACCTTTAGACAATCCCAATCAGCCCCAGCATTTT
TRBV7-6	few	-	TRBJ2-7	CASSPTDGRGGEQYF	TGTGCCAGCAGCCCAACGGATGGCAGGGGAGGCGAGCAGTACTTC
TRBV6-1	-	TRBD2	TRBJ2-3	CASSAASGGTDTQYF	TGTGCCAGCAGCGCTGCTAGCGGGGGGACAGATACGCAGTATTTT
TRBV14	many	-	TRBJ2-7	CASSPSPVEQYF	TGTGCCAGCAGCCCCTCCCCGGTCGAGCAGTACTTC
TRBV2	many	TRBD1	TRBJ2-1	CASNPGQGDNEQFF	TGTGCCAGCAATCCGGGACAGGGGGACAATGAGCAGTTCTTC